What follows is one T cell receptor beta chain and its context. What it binds is unknown. This sample was included in a study of cytomegalovirus exposure and HLA in healthy donors. The study, taken as a whole, reports: Analyses of presence/absence relied on an assumption of roughly uniform sequencing depth across donors. The authors later found HLA-associated TCR beta chains more clonally expanded than equally common others. Another analysis was done later, and it associated roughly 15,000 TCR beta sequences with HLA alleles at 0.05 false discovery rate.

The PCR employed 60 Vbeta primers together with 13 Jbeta primers. Assay: immunoSEQ multiplex PCR; the TCRdb copy retains only in-frame clones and omits some. The sample has more than 95,000 clones, roughly 85% seen once. The sequenced material came from PBMCs. This TCR came from a woman between 40 and 50 years old in good health and CMV-seropositive.

The CDR3 here is CASSQDRLAGSQETQYF. The CDR3 nucleotides are TGTGCCAGCAGCCAAGATCGTCTAGCGGGGTCCCAAGAGACCCAGTACTTC. The chain recombines TRBV4-2 with TRBJ2-5, with 9 positions matching TRBD2. The CDR3 is 17 amino acids. The J segment lost 1 base and the V segment lost 0 bases, leaving 6 bases of the junction unmatched. The V gene's germline CDR1 is LGHNA and CDR2 YNFKEQ.